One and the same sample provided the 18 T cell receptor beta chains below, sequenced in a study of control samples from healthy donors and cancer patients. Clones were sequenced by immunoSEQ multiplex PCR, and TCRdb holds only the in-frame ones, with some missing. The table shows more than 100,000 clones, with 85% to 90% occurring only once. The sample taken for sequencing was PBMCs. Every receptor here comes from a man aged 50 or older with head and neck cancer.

The DNA for the CDR3 is TGTGCCAGCAGTTTTGGGGGAGTTCAGCCCCAGCATTTT. Translating gives CASSFGGVQPQHF. The V gene is TRBV12-3 or TRBV12-4, the J gene TRBJ1-5, with a tentative D call TRBD1 (5 bases). The V end was cut by 3 bases, the J end by 6 bases, with 9 bases between. This CDR3 comprises 13 residues.

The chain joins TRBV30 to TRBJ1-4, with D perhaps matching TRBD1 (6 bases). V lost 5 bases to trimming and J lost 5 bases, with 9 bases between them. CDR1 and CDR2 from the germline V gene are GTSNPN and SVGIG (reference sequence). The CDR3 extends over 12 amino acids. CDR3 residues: CAWGQSNEKLFF. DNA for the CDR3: TGTGCCTGGGGACAGTCCAATGAAAAACTGTTTTTT.

The CDR3 reads CASRRELESYEQYF. CDR3 sequence (DNA): TGTGCCAGCAGACGGGAGTTGGAATCCTACGAGCAGTACTTC. The V and J genes are TRBV2 and TRBJ2-7; TRBD2 is a possible D gene (6 bases). The germline V gene has CDR1 SNHLY and CDR2 FYNNEI. The CDR3 spans 14 residues. The V gene lost 6 bases and the J gene lost 1 base, with 13 bases spanning the gap.

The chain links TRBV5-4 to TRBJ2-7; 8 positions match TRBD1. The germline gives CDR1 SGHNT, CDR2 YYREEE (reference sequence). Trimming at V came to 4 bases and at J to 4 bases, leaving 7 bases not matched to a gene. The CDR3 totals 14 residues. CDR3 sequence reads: CASSRVDRGYEQYF. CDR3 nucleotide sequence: TGTGCCAGCAGCCGCGTAGACAGGGGATACGAGCAGTACTTC.

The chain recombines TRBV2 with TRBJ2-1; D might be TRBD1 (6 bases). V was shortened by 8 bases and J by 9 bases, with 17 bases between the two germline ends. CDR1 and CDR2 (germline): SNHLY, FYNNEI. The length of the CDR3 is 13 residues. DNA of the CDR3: TGTGCCAGCCTTCGGGCAGGGGTGGCTGAGCAGTTCTTC. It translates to CASLRAGVAEQFF.

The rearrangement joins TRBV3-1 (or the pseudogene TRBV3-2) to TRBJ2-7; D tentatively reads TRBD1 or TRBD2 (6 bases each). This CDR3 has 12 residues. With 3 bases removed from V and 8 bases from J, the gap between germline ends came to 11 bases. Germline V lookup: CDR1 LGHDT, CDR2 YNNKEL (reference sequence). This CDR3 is CASSHGGGKQYF. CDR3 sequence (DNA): TGTGCCAGCAGCCATGGAGGGGGAAAGCAGTACTTC.

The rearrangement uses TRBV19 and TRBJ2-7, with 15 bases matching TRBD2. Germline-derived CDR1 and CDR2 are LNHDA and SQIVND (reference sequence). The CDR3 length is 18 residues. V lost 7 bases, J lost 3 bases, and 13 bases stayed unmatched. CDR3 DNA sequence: TGTGCCAGTATCTTACCGGGACTAGCGGGGGGAGACGACTACGAGCAGTACTTC. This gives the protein CASILPGLAGGDDYEQYF.

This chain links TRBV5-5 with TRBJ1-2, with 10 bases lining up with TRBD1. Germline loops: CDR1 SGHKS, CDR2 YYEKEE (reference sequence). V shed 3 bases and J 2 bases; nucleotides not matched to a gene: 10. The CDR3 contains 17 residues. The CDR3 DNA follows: TGTGCCAGCAGCTCGAAGCTACCGGGACAGGGGAACTATGGCTACACCTTC. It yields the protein CASSSKLPGQGNYGYTF.

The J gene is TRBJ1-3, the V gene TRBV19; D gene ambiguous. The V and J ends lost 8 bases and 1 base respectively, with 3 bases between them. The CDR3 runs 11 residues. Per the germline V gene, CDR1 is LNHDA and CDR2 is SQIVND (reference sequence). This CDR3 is CASPSGNTIYF. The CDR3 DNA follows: TGTGCCAGTCCTTCTGGAAACACCATATATTTT. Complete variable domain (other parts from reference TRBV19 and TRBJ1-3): DGGITQSPKYLFRKEGQNVTLSCEQNLNHDAMYWYRQDPGQGLRLIYYSQIVNDFQKGDIAEGYSVSREKKESFPLTVTSAQKNPTAFYLCASPSGNTIYFGEGSWLTVV.

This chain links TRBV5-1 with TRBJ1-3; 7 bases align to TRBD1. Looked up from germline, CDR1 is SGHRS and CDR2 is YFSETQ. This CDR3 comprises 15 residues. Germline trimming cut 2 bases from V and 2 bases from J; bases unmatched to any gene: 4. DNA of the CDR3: TGCGCCAGCAGCTTCTTCCAGGGGGCTGGAAACACCATATATTTT. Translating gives CASSFFQGAGNTIYF.

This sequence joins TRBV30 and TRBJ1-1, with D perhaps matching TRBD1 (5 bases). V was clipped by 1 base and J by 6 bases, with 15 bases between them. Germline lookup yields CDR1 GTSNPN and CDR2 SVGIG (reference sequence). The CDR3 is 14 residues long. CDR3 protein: CAWSGGRSPAEAFF. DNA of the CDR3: TGTGCCTGGAGTGGGGGACGTTCTCCGGCTGAAGCTTTCTTT.

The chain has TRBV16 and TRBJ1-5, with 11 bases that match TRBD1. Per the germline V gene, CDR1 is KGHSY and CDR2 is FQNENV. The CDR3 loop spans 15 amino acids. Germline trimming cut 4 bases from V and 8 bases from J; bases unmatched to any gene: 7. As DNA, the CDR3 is TGTGCCAGCAGCCCACGGGACAGGGGGAAAGAGCCCCAGCATTTT. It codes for CASSPRDRGKEPQHF.

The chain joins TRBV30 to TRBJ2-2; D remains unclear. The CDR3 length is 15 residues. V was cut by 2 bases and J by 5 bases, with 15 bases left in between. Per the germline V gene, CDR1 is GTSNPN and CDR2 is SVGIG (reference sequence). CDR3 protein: CAWSKGTARTGELFF. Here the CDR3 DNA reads TGTGCCTGGAGTAAGGGAACGGCGAGGACCGGGGAGCTGTTTTTT.

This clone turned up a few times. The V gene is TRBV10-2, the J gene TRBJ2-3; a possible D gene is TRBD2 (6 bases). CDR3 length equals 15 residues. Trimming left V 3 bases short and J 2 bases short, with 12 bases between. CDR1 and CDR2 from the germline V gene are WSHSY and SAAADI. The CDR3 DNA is TGCGCCAGCAGTGACGGGGTAGCGGACACAGATACGCAGTATTTT. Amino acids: CASSDGVADTDTQYF.

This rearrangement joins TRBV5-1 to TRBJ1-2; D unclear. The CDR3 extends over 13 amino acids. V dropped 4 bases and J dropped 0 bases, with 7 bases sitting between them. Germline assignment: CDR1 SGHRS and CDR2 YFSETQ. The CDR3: CASSERANYGYTF. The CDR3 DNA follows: TGCGCCAGCAGCGAACGGGCTAACTATGGCTACACCTTC.

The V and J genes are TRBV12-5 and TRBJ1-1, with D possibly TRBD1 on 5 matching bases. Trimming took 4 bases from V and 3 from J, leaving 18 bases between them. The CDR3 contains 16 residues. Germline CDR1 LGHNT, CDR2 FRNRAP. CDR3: CASGSSGPEGDTEAFF. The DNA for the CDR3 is TGTGCTAGTGGTTCCTCAGGGCCTGAAGGGGACACTGAAGCTTTCTTT.

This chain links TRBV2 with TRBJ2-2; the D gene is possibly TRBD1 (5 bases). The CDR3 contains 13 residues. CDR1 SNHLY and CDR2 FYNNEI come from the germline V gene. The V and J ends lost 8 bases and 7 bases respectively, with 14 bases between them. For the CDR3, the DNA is TGTGCCAGCCTCCTAGGGGTTCTCGGGGAGCTGTTTTTT. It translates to CASLLGVLGELFF.

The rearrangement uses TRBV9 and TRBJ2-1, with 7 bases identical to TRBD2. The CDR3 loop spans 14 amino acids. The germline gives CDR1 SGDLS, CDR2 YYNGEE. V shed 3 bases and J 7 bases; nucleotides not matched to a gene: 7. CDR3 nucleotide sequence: TGTGCCAGCAGCGGGGGACTACGGGCTAATGAGCAGTTCTTC. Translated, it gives CASSGGLRANEQFF. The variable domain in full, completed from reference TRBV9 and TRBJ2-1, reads DSGVTQTPKHLITATGQRVTLRCSPRSGDLSVYWYQQSLDQGLQFLIQYYNGEERAKGNILERFSAQQFPDLHSELNLSSLELGDSALYFCASSGGLRANEQFFGPGTRLTVL.